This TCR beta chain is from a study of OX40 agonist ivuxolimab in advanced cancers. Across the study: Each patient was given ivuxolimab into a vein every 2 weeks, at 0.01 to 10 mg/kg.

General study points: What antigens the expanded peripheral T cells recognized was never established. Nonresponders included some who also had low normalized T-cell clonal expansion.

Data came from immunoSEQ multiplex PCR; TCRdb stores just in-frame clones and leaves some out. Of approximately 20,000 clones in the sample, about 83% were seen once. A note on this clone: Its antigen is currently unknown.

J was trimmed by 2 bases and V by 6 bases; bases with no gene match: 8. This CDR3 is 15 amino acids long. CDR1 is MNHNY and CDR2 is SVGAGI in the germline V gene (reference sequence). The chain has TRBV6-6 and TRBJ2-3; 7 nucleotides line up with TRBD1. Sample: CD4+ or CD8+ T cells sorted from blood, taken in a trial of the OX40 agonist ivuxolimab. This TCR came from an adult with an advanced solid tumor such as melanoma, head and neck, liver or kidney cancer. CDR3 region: CASSLGQAFTDTQYF. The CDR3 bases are TGTGCCAGCAGCCTCGGACAGGCCTTCACAGATACGCAGTATTTT.